This TCR beta chain was identified in a study of blood T cell repertoires in COVID-19. Unmatched junction bases numbered 8, after V lost 2 bases and J lost 4 bases. The CDR3 spans 16 residues. Germline values: CDR1 LGHDT, CDR2 YNNKEL (reference sequence). Assay used: immunoSEQ multiplex PCR; TCRdb lists only in-frame clones, some missing. This table holds about 230,000 clones, approximately 90% found once. The sample taken for sequencing was peripheral blood. The V and J genes are TRBV3-1 (or the pseudogene TRBV3-2) and TRBJ2-7, with 10 bases fitting TRBD2. This receptor was obtained from a man aged 50-59 years with COVID-19, enrolled during active disease. The CDR3 loop is CASSQRTPSGSYEQYF. CDR3 bases: TGTGCCAGCAGCCAACGAACCCCTAGCGGGAGTTACGAGCAGTACTTC.